Following are 8 T cell receptor beta chains from one sample sequenced in a study of blood T cell repertoires in COVID-19. Measured with immunoSEQ multiplex PCR; TCRdb has only the in-frame clones, and not every one. The table has about 50,000 clones, about 83% seen once. Sequenced material: peripheral blood. The receptor source for this set is a woman in her sixties or seventies with acute or convalescent COVID-19.

The chain combines TRBV5-1 with TRBJ2-7, with 7 bases fitting TRBD1. CDR1 is SGHRS, CDR2 YFSETQ, per germline. CDR3 length equals 14 residues. V dropped 4 bases and J dropped 2; count of bases not matched to a gene: 6. This chain's CDR3 is CASSLRDSTYEQYF. CDR3 nucleotide sequence: TGCGCCAGCAGCCTAAGGGACAGTACCTACGAGCAGTACTTC.

The chain links TRBV7-9 to TRBJ2-2, with 7 bases identical to TRBD1. The CDR3 is 16 residues long. CDR1 and CDR2 from the germline V gene are SEHNR and FQNEAQ (reference sequence). The V gene end was trimmed by 5 bases and the J gene end by 6 bases; junction bases not matched to a gene: 12. The chain's CDR3 is CASSRDSGVLPGELFF. As DNA, the CDR3 is TGTGCCAGCAGCCGGGACAGTGGGGTTTTGCCCGGGGAGCTGTTTTTT.

The rearrangement joins TRBV25-1 to TRBJ1-2; D not certain. Trimming stripped 3 bases from V and 0 bases from J, with 11 bases between. The CDR3 runs to 15 residues. Germline values: CDR1 MGHDK, CDR2 SYGVNS. The CDR3 DNA follows: TGTGCCAGCAGTGAGGGAGGGCCCACTAACTATGGCTACACCTTC. It encodes CASSEGGPTNYGYTF.

The chain uses TRBV7-3 and TRBJ2-2; 12 positions match TRBD2. Germline loops: CDR1 SGHTA, CDR2 FQGTGA. The CDR3 sequence is 18 residues long. J gave up 1 base and V 5 bases, and 8 bases lay outside the gene matches. The CDR3 coding sequence is TGTGCCAGCAGCCTTACGGCTAGCGGGAGGGGGAACACCGGGGAGCTGTTTTTT. It encodes CASSLTASGRGNTGELFF.

The rearrangement links TRBV6-1 to TRBJ2-7, with 8 nucleotides matching TRBD2. CDR1 is MNHNS, CDR2 SASEGT, per germline. V lost 3 bases to trimming and J lost 7 bases; unmatched junction nucleotides: 8. This CDR3 spans 14 amino acids. DNA for the CDR3: TGTGCCAGCAGTGATCCGAGCGGGAGAGGGGAGCAGTACTTC. Protein product: CASSDPSGRGEQYF.

This rearrangement joins TRBV4-1 to TRBJ1-2; D possibly corresponds to TRBD1 (6 bases). Trimming took 1 base from V and 0 from J, leaving 12 bases between them. Germline V gene sequence: CDR1 MGHRA, CDR2 YSYEKL. The CDR3 has 16 amino acids. The CDR3 is CASSQVPGHPNYGYTF. As DNA, the CDR3 is TGCGCCAGCAGCCAAGTCCCGGGACACCCTAACTATGGCTACACCTTC.

The V and J genes are TRBV6-6 and TRBJ2-1; 12 bases map to TRBD2. V was clipped by 8 bases and J by 6 bases; unmatched bases: 5. The CDR3 extends over 14 amino acids. Germline V CDR1 and CDR2: MNHNY, SVGAGI (reference sequence). CDR3 nucleotides: TGTGCCAGCCAGTTGACTAGCGGGAGCAATGAGCAGTTCTTC. Protein sequence: CASQLTSGSNEQFF.

The chain has TRBV30 and TRBJ2-2, with 8 bases that match TRBD1. The J segment lost 1 base and the V segment lost 2 bases, leaving 3 bases of the junction unmatched. Germline CDR1 reads GTSNPN; CDR2 reads SVGIG (reference sequence). This CDR3 comprises 15 residues. The CDR3 reads CAWSLQGVNTGELFF. The CDR3 DNA reads as TGTGCCTGGAGTTTACAGGGGGTGAACACCGGGGAGCTGTTTTTT.